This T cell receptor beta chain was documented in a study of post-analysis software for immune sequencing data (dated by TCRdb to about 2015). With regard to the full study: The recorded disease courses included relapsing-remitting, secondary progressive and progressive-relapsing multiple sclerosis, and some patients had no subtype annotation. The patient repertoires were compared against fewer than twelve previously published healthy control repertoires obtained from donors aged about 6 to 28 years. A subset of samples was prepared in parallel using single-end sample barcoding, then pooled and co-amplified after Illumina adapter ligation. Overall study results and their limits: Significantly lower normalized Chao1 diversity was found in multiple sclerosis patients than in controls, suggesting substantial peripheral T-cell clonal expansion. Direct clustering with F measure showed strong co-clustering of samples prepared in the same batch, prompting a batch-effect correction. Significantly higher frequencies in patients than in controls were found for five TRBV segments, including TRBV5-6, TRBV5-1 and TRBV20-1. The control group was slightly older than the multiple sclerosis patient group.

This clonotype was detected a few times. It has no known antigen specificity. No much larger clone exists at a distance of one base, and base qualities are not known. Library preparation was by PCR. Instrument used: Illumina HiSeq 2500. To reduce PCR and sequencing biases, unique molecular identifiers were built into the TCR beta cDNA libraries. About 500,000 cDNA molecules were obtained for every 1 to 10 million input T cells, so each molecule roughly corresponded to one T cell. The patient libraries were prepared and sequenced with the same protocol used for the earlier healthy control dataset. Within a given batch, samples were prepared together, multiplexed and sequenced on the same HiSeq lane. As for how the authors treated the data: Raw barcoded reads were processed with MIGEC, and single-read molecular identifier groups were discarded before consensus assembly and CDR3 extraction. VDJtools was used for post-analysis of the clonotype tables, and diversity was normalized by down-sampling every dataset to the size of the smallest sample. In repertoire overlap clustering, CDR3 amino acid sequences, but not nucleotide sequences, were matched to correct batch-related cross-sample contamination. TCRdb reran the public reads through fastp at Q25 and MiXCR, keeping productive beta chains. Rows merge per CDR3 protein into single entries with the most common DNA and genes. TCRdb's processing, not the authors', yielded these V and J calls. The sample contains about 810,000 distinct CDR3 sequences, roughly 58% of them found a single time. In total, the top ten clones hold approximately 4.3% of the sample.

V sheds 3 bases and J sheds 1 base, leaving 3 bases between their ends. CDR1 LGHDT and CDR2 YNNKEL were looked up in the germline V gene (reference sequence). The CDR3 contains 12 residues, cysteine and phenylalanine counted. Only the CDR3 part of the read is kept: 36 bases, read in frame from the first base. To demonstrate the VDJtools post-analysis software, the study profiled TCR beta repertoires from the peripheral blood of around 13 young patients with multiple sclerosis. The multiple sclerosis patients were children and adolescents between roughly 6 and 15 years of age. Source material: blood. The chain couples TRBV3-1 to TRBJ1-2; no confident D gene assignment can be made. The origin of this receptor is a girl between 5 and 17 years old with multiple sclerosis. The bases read TGTGCCAGCAGCCAGGATAACTATGGCTACACCTTC. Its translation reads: CASSQDNYGYTF.